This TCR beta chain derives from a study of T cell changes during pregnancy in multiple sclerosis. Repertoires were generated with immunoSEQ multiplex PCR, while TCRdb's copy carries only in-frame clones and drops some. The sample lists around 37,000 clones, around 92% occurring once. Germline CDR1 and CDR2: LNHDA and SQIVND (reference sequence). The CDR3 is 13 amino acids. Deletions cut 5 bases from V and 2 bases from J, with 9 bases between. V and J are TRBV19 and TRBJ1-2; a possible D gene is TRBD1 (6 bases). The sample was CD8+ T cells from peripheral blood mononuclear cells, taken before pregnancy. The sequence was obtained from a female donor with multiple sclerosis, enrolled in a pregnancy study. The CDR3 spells CASSQGRNYGYTF. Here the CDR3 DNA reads TGTGCCAGTAGTCAGGGGCGAAACTATGGCTACACCTTC.